The present entry profiles one T cell receptor (beta chain) with its context. Its antigen is undetermined. These data belong to a study of T-cell memory formation after mild COVID-19. Study in general: TCR clusters were largely donor specific.

Constant-segment primers and 5'RACE yielded cDNA libraries for TCR alpha and TCR beta, each carrying sample barcodes and UMIs. TCRdb re-called the 5' RACE reads with MiXCR, one entry per CDR3 protein. The table shows 450,000 or so distinct CDR3 sequences, with roughly 25% occurring only once. Study findings and constraints: Among CD4+ contracting clones, most were CM and EM, and CD8+ ones EMRA.

The material sequenced was PBMCs or a T cell subset sorted from them (not recorded which). The sequence was obtained from an adult woman who had mild COVID-19 (a few samples of this study predate the infection). Cell type and time point are not known.

The CDR3 DNA follows: TGTGCCAGCAGCTCGGTCTTTGATGGGGCCGAGGAAAAACTGTTTTTT. Translated: CASSSVFDGAEEKLFF. The chain carries TRBV7-9 and TRBJ1-4; D is perhaps TRBD1 (5 bases). Trimming removed 4 bases from V and 8 bases from J, with 20 bases in between. Germline-derived CDR1 and CDR2 are SEHNR and FQNEAQ (reference sequence). The CDR3 sequence is 16 residues long.